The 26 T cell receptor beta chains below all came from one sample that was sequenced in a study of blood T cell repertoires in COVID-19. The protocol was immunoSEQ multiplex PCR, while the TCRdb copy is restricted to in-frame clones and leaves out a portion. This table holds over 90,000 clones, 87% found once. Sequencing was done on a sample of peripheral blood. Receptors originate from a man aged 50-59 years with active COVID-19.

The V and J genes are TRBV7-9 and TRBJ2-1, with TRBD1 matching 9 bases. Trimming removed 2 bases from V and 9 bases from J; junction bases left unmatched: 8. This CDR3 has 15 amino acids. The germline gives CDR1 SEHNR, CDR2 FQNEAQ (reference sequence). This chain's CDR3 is CASSLSWGQGGEQFF. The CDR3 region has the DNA TGTGCCAGCAGCTTATCTTGGGGACAGGGAGGTGAGCAGTTCTTC.

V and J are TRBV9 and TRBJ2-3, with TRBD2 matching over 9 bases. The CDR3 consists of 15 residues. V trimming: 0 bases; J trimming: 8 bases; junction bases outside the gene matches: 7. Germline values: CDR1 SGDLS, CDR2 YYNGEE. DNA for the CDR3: TGTGCCAGCAGCGTAGCTAGCGGGGTCCCTGGTACGCAGTATTTT. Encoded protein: CASSVASGVPGTQYF. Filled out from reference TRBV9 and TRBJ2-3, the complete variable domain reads DSGVTQTPKHLITATGQRVTLRCSPRSGDLSVYWYQQSLDQGLQFLIQYYNGEERAKGNILERFSAQQFPDLHSELNLSSLELGDSALYFCASSVASGVPGTQYFGPGTRLTVL.

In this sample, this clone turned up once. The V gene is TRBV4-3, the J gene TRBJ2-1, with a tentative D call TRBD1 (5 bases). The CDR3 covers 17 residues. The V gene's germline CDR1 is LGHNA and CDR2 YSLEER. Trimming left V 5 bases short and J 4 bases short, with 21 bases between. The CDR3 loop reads CASSARESGYRYNEQFF. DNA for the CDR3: TGCGCCAGCAGCGCAAGAGAATCAGGGTATCGATACAATGAGCAGTTCTTC.

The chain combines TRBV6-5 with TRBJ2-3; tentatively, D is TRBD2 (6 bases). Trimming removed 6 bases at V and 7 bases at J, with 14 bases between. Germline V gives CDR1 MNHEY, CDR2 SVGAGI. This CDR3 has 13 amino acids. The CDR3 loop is CASSPGLPNTQYF. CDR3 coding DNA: TGTGCCAGCAGCCCGGGACTCCCAAATACGCAGTATTTT.

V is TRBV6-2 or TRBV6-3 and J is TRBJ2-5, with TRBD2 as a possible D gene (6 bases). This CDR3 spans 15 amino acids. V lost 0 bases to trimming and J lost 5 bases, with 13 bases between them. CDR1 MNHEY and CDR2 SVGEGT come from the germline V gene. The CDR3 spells CASSYSGTAGETQYF. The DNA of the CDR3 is TGTGCCAGCAGTTACTCGGGGACTGCCGGGGAGACCCAGTACTTC.

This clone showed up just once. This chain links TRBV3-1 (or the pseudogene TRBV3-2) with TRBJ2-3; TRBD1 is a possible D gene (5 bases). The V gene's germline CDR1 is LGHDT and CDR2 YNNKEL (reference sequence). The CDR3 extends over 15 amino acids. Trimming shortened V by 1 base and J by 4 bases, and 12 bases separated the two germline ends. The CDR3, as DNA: TGTGCCAGCAGCCAAGGCAGGGTCCTGGCAGATACGCAGTATTTT. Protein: CASSQGRVLADTQYF.

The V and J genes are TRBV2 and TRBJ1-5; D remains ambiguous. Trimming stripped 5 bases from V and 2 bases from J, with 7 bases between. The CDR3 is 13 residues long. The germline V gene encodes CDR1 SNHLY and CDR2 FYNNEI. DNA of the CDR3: TGTGCCAGCAGTAGCGCAGGCAATCAGCCCCAGCATTTT. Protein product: CASSSAGNQPQHF.

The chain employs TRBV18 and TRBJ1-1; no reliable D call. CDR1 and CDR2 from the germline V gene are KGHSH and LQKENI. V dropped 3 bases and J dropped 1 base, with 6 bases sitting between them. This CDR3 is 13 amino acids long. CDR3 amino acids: CASSPQKNTEAFF. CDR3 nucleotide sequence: TGTGCCAGCTCACCGCAGAAGAACACTGAAGCTTTCTTT. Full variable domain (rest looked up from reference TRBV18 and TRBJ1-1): NAGVMQNPRHLVRRRGQEARLRCSPMKGHSHVYWYRQLPEEGLKFMVYLQKENIIDESGMPKERFSAEFPKEGPSILRIQQVVRGDSAAYFCASSPQKNTEAFFGQGTRLTVV.

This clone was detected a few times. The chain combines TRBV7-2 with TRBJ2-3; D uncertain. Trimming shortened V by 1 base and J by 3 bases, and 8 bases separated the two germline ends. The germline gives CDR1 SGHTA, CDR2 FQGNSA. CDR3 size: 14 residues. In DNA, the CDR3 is TGTGCCAGCAGCTTAGGACTCTTAACAGATACGCAGTATTTT. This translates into CASSLGLLTDTQYF.

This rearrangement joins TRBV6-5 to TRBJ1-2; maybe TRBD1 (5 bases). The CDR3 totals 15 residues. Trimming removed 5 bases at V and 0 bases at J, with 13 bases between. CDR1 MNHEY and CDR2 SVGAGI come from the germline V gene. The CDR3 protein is CASSPSGWANYGYTF. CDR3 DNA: TGTGCCAGCAGTCCATCAGGGTGGGCTAACTATGGCTACACCTTC.

CDR3 amino acids: CASSSGLAYETQYF. The CDR3 coding sequence is TGTGCCAGCAGCTCCGGACTAGCCTATGAGACCCAGTACTTC. This rearrangement joins TRBV7-2 to TRBJ2-5; 8 nucleotides agree with TRBD2. Germline CDR1 reads SGHTA; CDR2 reads FQGNSA. J was trimmed by 5 bases and V by 4 bases; bases with no gene match: 6. The length of the CDR3 is 14 residues.

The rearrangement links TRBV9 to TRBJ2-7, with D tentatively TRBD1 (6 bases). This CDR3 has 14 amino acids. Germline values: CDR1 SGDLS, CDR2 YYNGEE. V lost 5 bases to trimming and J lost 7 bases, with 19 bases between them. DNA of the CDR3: TGTGCCAGCAGGACCGGGACACACTACGGGGAGCAGTACTTC. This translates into CASRTGTHYGEQYF. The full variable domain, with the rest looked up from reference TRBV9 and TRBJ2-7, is DSGVTQTPKHLITATGQRVTLRCSPRSGDLSVYWYQQSLDQGLQFLIQYYNGEERAKGNILERFSAQQFPDLHSELNLSSLELGDSALYFCASRTGTHYGEQYFGPGTRLTVT.

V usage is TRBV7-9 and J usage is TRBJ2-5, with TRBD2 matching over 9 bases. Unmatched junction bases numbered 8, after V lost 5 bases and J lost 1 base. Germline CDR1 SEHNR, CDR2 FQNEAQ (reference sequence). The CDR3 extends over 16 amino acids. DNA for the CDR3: TGTGCCAGCAGCATTCCCCTAGCGGGGTCCCAAGAGACCCAGTACTTC. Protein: CASSIPLAGSQETQYF.

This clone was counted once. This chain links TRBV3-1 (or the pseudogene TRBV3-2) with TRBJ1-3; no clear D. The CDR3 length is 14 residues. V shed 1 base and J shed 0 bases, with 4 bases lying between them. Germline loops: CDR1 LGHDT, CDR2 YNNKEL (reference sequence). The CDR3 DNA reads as TGTGCCAGCAGCCAAGGGAGCTCTGGAAACACCATATATTTT. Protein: CASSQGSSGNTIYF.

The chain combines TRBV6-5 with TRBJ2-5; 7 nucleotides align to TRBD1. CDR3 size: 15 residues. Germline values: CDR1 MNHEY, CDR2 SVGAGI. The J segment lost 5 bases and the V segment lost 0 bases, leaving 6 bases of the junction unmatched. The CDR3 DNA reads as TGTGCCAGCAGTTACTCGCACAGGGGAACCGAGACCCAGTACTTC. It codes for CASSYSHRGTETQYF.

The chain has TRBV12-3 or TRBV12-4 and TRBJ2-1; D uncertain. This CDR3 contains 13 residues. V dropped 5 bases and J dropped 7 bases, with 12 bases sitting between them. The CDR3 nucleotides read TGTGCCAGCAGTACGAGGTTAGAGAATGAGCAGTTCTTC. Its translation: CASSTRLENEQFF.

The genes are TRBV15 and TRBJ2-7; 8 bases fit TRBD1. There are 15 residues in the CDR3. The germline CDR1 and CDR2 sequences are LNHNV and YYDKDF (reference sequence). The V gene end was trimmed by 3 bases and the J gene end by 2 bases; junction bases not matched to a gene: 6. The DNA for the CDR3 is TGTGCCACCAGCAGGGAAAGACAGGGGCCCTACGAGCAGTACTTC. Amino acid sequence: CATSRERQGPYEQYF.

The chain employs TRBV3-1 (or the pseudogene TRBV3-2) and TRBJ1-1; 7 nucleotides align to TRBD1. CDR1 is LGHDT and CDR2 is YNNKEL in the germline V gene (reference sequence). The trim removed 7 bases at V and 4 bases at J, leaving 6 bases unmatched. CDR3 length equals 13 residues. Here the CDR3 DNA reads TGTGCCAGCACAGACAGGGTTCGCACTGAAGCTTTCTTT. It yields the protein CASTDRVRTEAFF.

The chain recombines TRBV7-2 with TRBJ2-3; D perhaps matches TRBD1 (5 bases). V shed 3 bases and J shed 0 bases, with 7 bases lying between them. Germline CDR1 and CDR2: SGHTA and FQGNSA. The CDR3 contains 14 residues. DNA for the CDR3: TGTGCCAGCAGCTTCGACAGCAGCACAGATACGCAGTATTTT. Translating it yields CASSFDSSTDTQYF.

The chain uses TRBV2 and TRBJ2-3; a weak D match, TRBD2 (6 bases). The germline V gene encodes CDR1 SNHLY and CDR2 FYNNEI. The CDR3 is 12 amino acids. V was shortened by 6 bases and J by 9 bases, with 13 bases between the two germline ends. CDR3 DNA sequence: TGTGCCAGCAGGGATATACGGGGGACGCAGTATTTT. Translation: CASRDIRGTQYF.

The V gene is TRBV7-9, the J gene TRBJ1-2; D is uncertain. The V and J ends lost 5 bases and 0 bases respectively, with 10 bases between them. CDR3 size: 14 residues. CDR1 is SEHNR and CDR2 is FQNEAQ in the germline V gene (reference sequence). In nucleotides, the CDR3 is TGTGCCAGCAGCCCTGAGGAAGCTAACTATGGCTACACCTTC. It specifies CASSPEEANYGYTF.

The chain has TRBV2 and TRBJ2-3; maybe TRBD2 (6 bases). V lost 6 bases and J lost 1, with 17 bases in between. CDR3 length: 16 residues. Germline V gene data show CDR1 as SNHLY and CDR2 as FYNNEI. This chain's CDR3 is CASRPGLAGGTDTQYF. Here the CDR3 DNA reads TGTGCCAGCAGGCCGGGACTCGCGGGTGGCACAGATACGCAGTATTTT.

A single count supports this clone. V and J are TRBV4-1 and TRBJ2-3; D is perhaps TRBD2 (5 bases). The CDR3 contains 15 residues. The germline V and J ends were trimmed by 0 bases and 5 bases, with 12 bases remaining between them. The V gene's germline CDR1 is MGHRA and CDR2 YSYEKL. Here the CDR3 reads CASSQDRGSGDTQYF. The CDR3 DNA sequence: TGCGCCAGCAGCCAAGATAGAGGGTCGGGAGATACGCAGTATTTT.

The CDR3: CASSVLGTGPYTF. DNA of the CDR3: TGTGCCAGCAGCGTCCTCGGGACAGGGCCCTACACCTTC. The chain couples TRBV7-9 to TRBJ1-2; TRBD1 matches 9 bases. The CDR3 is made up of 13 amino acids. V gave up 5 bases and J gave up 10 bases; unmatched junction bases: 8. Germline CDR1 SEHNR, CDR2 FQNEAQ (reference sequence).

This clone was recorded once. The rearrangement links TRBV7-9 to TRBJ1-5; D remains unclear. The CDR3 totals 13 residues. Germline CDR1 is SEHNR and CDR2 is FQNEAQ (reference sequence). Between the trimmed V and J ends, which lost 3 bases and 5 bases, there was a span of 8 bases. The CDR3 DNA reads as TGTGCCAGCAGCTTTACTCGGGATCAGCCCCAGCATTTT. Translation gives CASSFTRDQPQHF.

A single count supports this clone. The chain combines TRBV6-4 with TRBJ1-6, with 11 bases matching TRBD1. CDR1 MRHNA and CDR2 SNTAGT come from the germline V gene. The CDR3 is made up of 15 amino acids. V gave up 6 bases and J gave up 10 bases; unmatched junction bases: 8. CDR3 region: CASSATGTGGSPLHF. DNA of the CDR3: TGTGCCAGCAGCGCTACCGGGACAGGGGGATCACCCCTCCACTTT.